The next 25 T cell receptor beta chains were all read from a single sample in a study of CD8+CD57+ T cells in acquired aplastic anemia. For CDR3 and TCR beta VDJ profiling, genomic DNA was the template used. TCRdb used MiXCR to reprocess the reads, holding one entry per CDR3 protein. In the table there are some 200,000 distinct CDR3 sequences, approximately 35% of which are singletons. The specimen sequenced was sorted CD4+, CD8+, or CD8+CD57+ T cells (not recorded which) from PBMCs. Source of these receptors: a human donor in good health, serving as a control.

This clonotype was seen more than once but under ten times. In DNA, the CDR3 is TGCAGTGCTAGAGACCAGGGAGGCGGCAATCAGCCCCAGCATTTT. It specifies CSARDQGGGNQPQHF. The chain is built from TRBV20-1 and TRBJ1-5; a possible D gene is TRBD1 (5 bases). V lost 0 bases and J lost 2, with 11 bases in between. The germline V gene encodes CDR1 DFQATT and CDR2 SNEGSKA (reference sequence). The CDR3 consists of 15 residues.

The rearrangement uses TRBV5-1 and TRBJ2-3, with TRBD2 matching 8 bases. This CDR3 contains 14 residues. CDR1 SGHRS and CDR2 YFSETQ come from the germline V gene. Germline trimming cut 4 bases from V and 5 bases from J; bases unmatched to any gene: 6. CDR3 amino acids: CASSTGLEKDTQYF. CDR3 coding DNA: TGCGCCAGCAGCACGGGACTAGAAAAAGATACGCAGTATTTT.

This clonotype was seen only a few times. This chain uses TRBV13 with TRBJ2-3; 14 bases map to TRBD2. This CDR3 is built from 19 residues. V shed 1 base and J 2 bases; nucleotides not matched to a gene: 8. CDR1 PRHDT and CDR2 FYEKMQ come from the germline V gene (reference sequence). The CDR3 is CASSLVFGTSGRATDTQYF. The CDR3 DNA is TGTGCCAGCAGCTTAGTCTTCGGGACTAGCGGGAGAGCCACAGATACGCAGTATTTT.

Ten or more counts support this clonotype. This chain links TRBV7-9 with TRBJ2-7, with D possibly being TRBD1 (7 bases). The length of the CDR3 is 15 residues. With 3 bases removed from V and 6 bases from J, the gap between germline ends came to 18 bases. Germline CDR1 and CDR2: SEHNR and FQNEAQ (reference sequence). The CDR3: CASSFVQGTYSEQYF. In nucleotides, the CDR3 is TGTGCCAGCAGCTTCGTACAGGGGACTTATTCCGAGCAGTACTTC.

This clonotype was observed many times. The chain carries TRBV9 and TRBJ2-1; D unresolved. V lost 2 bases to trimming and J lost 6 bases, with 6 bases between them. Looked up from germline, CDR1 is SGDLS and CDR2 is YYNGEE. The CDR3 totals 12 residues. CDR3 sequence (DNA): TGTGCCAGCAGCGTCGACGTCAATGAGCAGTTCTTC. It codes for CASSVDVNEQFF.

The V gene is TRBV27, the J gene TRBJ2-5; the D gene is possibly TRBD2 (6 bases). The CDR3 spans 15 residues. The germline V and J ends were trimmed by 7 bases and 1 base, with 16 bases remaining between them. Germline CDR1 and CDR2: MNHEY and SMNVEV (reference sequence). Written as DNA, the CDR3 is TGTGCCAGCACCCCTTACTCTAGCGTCCAAGAGACCCAGTACTTC. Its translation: CASTPYSSVQETQYF.

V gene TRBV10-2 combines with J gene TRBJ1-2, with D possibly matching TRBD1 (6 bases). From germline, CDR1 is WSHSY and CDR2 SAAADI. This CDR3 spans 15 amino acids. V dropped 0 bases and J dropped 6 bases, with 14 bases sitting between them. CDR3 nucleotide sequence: TGCGCCAGCAGTGAGTCGTTAACAGGGTATCATGGCTACACCTTC. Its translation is CASSESLTGYHGYTF.

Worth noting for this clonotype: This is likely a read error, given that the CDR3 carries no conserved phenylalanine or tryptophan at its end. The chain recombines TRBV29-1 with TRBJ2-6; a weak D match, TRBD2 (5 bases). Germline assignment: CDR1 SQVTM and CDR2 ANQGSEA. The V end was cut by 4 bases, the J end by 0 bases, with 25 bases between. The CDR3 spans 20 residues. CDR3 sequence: CSVGLSLGSVGSSGANVLTL. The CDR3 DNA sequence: TGCAGCGTTGGGTTATCGTTGGGTAGCGTTGGGAGCTCTGGGGCCAACGTCCTGACTCTC.

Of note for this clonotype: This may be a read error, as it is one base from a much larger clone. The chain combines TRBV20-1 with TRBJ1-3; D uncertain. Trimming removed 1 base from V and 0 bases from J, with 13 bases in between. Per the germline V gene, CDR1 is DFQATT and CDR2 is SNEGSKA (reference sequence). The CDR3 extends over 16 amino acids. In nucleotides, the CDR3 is TGCAGTGCTAGAGGGGCAGTAACCAGCTCTGGAAACACCATATATTTT. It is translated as CSARGAVTSSGNTIYF.

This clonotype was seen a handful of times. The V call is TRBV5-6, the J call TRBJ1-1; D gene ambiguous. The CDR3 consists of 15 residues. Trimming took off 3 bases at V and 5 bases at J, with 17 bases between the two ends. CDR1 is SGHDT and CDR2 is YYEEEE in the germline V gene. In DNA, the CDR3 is TGTGCCAGCAGCTCCAAACAGTTTGTGTTTACTGAAGCTTTCTTT. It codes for CASSSKQFVFTEAFF.

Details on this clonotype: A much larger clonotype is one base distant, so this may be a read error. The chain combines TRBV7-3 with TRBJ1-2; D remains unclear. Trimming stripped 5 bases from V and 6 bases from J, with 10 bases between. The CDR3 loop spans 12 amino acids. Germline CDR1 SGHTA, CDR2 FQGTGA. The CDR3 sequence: CASSVGLNGYTF. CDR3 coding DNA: TGTGCCAGCAGCGTCGGACTGAATGGCTACACCTTC. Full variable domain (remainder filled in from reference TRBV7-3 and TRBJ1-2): GAGVSQTPSNKVTEKGKYVELRCDPISGHTALYWYRQSLGQGPEFLIYFQGTGAADDSGLPNDRFFAVRPEGSVSTLKIQRTERGDSAVYLCASSVGLNGYTFGSGTRLTVV.

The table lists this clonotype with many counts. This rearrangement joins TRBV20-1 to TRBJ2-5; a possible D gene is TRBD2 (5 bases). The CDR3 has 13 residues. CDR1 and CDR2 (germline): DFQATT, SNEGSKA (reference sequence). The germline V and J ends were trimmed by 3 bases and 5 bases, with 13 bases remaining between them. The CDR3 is CSASPPGVETQYF. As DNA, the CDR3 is TGCAGTGCTAGTCCCCCCGGGGTGGAGACCCAGTACTTC.

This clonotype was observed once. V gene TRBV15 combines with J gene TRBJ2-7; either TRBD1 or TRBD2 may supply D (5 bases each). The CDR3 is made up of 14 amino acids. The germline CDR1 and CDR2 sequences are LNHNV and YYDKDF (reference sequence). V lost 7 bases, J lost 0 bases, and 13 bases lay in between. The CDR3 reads CATNRRRTSYEQYF. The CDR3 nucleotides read TGTGCCACCAACAGGCGGAGGACCTCCTACGAGCAGTACTTC.

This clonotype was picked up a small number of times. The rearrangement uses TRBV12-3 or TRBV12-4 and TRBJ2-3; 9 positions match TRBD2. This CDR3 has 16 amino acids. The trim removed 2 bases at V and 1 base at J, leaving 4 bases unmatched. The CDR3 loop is CASSLRERGGTDTQYF. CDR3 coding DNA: TGTGCCAGCAGTTTACGAGAGCGGGGGGGCACAGATACGCAGTATTTT.

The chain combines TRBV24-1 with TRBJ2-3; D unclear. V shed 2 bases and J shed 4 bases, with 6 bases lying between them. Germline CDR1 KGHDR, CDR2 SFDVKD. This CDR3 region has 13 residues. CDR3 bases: TGTGCCACCAGTGATTCGTTTCCAGATACGCAGTATTTT. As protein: CATSDSFPDTQYF.

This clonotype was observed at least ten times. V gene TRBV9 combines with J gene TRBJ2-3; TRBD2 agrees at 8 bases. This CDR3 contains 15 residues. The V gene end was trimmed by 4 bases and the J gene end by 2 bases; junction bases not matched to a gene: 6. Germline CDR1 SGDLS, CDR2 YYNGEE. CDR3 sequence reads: CASSLTSGYTDTQYF. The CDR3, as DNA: TGTGCCAGCAGCCTAACTAGCGGCTACACAGATACGCAGTATTTT.

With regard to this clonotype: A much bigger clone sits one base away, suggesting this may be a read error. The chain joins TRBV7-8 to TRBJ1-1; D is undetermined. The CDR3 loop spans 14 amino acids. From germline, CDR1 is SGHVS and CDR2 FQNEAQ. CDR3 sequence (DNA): TGTGCCAGCAGCGCCCAACTTTTGTCCACTGAAGCTTCCTTT. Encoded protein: CASSAQLLSTEASF.

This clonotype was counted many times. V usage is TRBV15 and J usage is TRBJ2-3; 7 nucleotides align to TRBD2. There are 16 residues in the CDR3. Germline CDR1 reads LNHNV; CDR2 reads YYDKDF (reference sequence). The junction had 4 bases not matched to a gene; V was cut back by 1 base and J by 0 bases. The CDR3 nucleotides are TGTGCCACCAGCAGAGCTGGGGGAGGGAGCACAGATACGCAGTATTTT. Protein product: CATSRAGGGSTDTQYF.

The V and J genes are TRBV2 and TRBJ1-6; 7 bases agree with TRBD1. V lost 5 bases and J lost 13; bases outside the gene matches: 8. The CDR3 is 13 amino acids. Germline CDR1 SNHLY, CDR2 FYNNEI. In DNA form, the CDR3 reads TGTGCCAGCAGTTCGACAGGGCGTTACCCCCTCCACTTT. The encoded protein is CASSSTGRYPLHF. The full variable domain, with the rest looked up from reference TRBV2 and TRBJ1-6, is EPEVTQTPSHQVTQMGQEVILRCVPISNHLYFYWYRQILGQKVEFLVSFYNNEISEKSEIFDDQFSVERPDGSNFTLKIRSTKLEDSAMYFCASSSTGRYPLHFGNGTRLTVT.

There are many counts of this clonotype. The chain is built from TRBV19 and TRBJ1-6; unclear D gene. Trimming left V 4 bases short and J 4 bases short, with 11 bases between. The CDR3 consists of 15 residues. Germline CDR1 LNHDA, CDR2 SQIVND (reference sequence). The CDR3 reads CASSRAQEYNSPLHF. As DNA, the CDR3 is TGTGCCAGTAGTAGGGCGCAGGAGTATAATTCACCCCTCCACTTT.

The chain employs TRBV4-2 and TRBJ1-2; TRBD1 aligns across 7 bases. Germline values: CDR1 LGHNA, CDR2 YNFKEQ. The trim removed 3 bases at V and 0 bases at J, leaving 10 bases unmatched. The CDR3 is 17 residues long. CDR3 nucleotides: TGTGCCAGCAGCCATGCTAATAGGGGGCCGACTAACTATGGCTACACCTTC. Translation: CASSHANRGPTNYGYTF.

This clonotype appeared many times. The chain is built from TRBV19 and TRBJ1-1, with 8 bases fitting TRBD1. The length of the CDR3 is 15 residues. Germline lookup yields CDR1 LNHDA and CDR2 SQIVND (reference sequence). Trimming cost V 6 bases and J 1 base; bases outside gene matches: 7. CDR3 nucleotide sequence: TGTGCCAGTAGCACCTCCGGACAGGGGAACACTGAAGCTTTCTTT. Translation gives CASSTSGQGNTEAFF.

The CDR3 sequence is CASSSTGTGVEKLFF. The DNA for the CDR3 is TGTGCCAGTAGTAGTACCGGGACAGGGGTTGAAAAACTGTTTTTT. V and J are TRBV19 and TRBJ1-4, with 10 bases aligning to TRBD1. With 4 bases clipped from V and 7 bases from J, the junction kept 6 bases outside the gene matches. This CDR3 is built from 15 residues. Looked up from germline, CDR1 is LNHDA and CDR2 is SQIVND (reference sequence).

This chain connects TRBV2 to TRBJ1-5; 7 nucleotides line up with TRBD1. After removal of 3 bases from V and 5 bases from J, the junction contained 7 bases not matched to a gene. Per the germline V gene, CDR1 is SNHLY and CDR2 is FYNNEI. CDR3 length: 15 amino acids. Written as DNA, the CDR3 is TGTGCCAGCAGTGATACGGGACAGCGTGATCAGCCCCAGCATTTT. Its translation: CASSDTGQRDQPQHF. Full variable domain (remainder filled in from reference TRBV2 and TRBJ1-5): EPEVTQTPSHQVTQMGQEVILRCVPISNHLYFYWYRQILGQKVEFLVSFYNNEISEKSEIFDDQFSVERPDGSNFTLKIRSTKLEDSAMYFCASSDTGQRDQPQHFGDGTRLSIL.

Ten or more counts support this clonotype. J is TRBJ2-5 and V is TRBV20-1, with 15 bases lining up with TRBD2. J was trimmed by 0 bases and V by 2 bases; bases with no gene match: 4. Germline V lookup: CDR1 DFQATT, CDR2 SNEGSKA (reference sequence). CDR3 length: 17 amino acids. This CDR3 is CSARRGTSGGYQETQYF. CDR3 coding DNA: TGCAGTGCTAGACGCGGGACTAGCGGGGGGTACCAAGAGACCCAGTACTTC.